Each of the 23 T cell receptor beta chains below was sequenced from the same sample in a study of blood T cell repertoires in COVID-19. Clones were sequenced by immunoSEQ multiplex PCR, and TCRdb holds only the in-frame ones, with some missing. The data contain around 450,000 clones, roughly 87% of them singletons. The sequenced material came from PBMCs or T cells enriched from blood (not recorded which). These receptors originate from a young man who had recovered from COVID-19.

The CDR3 DNA reads TGCGCCAGCAGCCGCCCGGGGTTCAATGAGCAGTTCTTC. This codes for CASSRPGFNEQFF. The V gene is TRBV4-1, the J gene TRBJ2-1; D might be TRBD2 (5 bases). The V end was cut by 4 bases, the J end by 6 bases, with 10 bases between. Germline V gives CDR1 MGHRA, CDR2 YSYEKL. This CDR3 is built from 13 residues.

Comments on this clone: The sample carries other DNA sequences with the same CDR3. CDR3 region: CASSPRTANTGELFF. In DNA form, the CDR3 reads TGTGCCAGCTCACCCCGGACAGCGAACACCGGGGAGCTGTTTTTT. This chain connects TRBV18 to TRBJ2-2, with D tentatively TRBD1 (6 bases). CDR1 KGHSH and CDR2 LQKENI come from the germline V gene. V lost 3 bases and J 0 bases, leaving 8 bases between the germline ends. This CDR3 is built from 15 residues.

This chain connects TRBV6-5 to TRBJ1-2; 8 nucleotides line up with TRBD1. The germline gives CDR1 MNHEY, CDR2 SVGAGI. Trimming took 6 bases from V and 3 from J; bases not matched to a gene: 6. The CDR3 spans 14 residues. The CDR3 loop is CASSLTGGDYGYTF. The CDR3 nucleotides read TGTGCCAGCAGCTTAACAGGGGGAGACTATGGCTACACCTTC.

This chain connects TRBV11-3 to TRBJ1-2; TRBD1 matches 8 bases. The length of the CDR3 is 14 residues. Trimming removed 3 bases from V and 3 bases from J; junction bases left unmatched: 3. Germline V lookup: CDR1 SGHNT, CDR2 YENEEA. CDR3 coding DNA: TGTGCCAGCAGCTTCCTGGGACAGGACTATGGCTACACCTTC. Translated: CASSFLGQDYGYTF.

The V call is TRBV30, the J call TRBJ1-1, with D possibly TRBD1 on 6 matching bases. This CDR3 is 12 amino acids long. V was shortened by 3 bases and J by 4 bases, with 9 bases between the two germline ends. The V gene's germline CDR1 is GTSNPN and CDR2 SVGIG (reference sequence). Written as DNA, the CDR3 is TGTGCCTGGAGACAGGGATCCACTGAAGCTTTCTTT. This gives the protein CAWRQGSTEAFF.

The chain links TRBV28 to TRBJ2-5, with 9 bases lining up with TRBD2. Trimming cost V 2 bases and J 3 bases; bases outside gene matches: 4. The V gene's germline CDR1 is MDHEN and CDR2 SYDVKM. The CDR3 is 15 amino acids. The CDR3 here is CASSLLAGSKETQYF. As DNA, the CDR3 is TGTGCCAGCAGTTTACTAGCGGGATCTAAAGAGACCCAGTACTTC.

The chain combines TRBV9 with TRBJ2-3; D uncertain. Trimming left V 4 bases short and J 3 bases short, with 9 bases between. Germline loops: CDR1 SGDLS, CDR2 YYNGEE. CDR3 size: 13 residues. The CDR3 region is CASSLFFTDTQYF. As DNA, the CDR3 is TGTGCCAGCAGCCTCTTCTTTACAGATACGCAGTATTTT.

The CDR3 DNA sequence: TGTGCCAGCAGCTCAAATAGCGGCTACGAGCAGTACTTC. Its translation: CASSSNSGYEQYF. This chain uses TRBV13 with TRBJ2-7; the D gene is possibly TRBD2 (6 bases). The CDR3 is 13 amino acids. The germline gives CDR1 PRHDT, CDR2 FYEKMQ (reference sequence). Deletions cut 4 bases from V and 3 bases from J, with 10 bases between.

This chain connects TRBV15 to TRBJ2-3; a weak D match, TRBD2 (5 bases). Trimming stripped 3 bases from V and 1 base from J, with 11 bases between. This CDR3 has 15 amino acids. The germline V gene has CDR1 LNHNV and CDR2 YYDKDF (reference sequence). For the CDR3, the DNA is TGTGCCACCAGCAGCGGACTGAGAGGCACAGATACGCAGTATTTT. Residues: CATSSGLRGTDTQYF.

V usage is TRBV5-1 and J usage is TRBJ1-2, with D hard to call. The germline V gene encodes CDR1 SGHRS and CDR2 YFSETQ. The V end was cut by 3 bases, the J end by 0 bases, with 12 bases between. The CDR3 spans 15 residues. CDR3 loop: CASSSDGKANYGYTF. In nucleotides, the CDR3 is TGCGCCAGCAGCTCGGACGGGAAAGCTAACTATGGCTACACCTTC.

The rearrangement joins TRBV30 to TRBJ1-6, with 7 bases identical to TRBD1. The germline V gene encodes CDR1 GTSNPN and CDR2 SVGIG (reference sequence). After removal of 2 bases from V and 9 bases from J, the junction contained 4 bases not matched to a gene. The CDR3 consists of 13 residues. CDR3 amino acids: CAWSPTGSSPLHF. In DNA form, the CDR3 reads TGTGCCTGGAGTCCGACAGGGAGTTCACCCCTCCACTTT.

This rearrangement joins TRBV9 to TRBJ1-2; unclear D gene. V was clipped by 0 bases and J by 4 bases, with 7 bases between them. The CDR3 runs to 13 residues. Germline-derived CDR1 and CDR2 are SGDLS and YYNGEE. The CDR3 loop reads CASSVGGSYGYTF. For the CDR3, the DNA is TGTGCCAGCAGCGTAGGCGGTAGCTATGGCTACACCTTC.

V gene TRBV10-2 combines with J gene TRBJ2-7; 7 positions agree with TRBD2. J lost 1 base, V lost 4 bases, and 4 bases had no gene match. This CDR3 contains 14 residues. From germline, CDR1 is WSHSY and CDR2 SAAADI. The DNA of the CDR3 is TGCGCCAGCAGTGGGGAGGGGCAGTCCTACGAGCAGTACTTC. Amino acids: CASSGEGQSYEQYF.

The genes are TRBV28 and TRBJ2-5; possibly TRBD2 for D (6 bases). The V and J ends lost 1 base and 5 bases respectively, with 14 bases between them. CDR1 and CDR2 from the germline V gene are MDHEN and SYDVKM. The CDR3 is 15 residues long. The CDR3 loop is CASSLLGSGGETQYF. CDR3 coding DNA: TGTGCCAGCAGTTTATTAGGGTCTGGAGGGGAGACCCAGTACTTC.

The chain has TRBV28 and TRBJ2-5, with TRBD1 matching over 12 bases. The CDR3 is 17 residues long. Germline lookup yields CDR1 MDHEN and CDR2 SYDVKM. With V trimmed by 4 bases and J by 5 bases, 11 bases remained unmatched. The CDR3 sequence is CASSSRFGTGGEETQYF. The CDR3 DNA reads TGTGCCAGCAGTTCTAGGTTCGGGACAGGGGGCGAGGAGACCCAGTACTTC.

This clone was counted ten times or more. The chain uses TRBV20-1 and TRBJ1-2, with D uncertain. The V gene's germline CDR1 is DFQATT and CDR2 SNEGSKA (reference sequence). The CDR3 is 14 amino acids. V lost 3 bases and J lost 0, with 11 bases in between. The CDR3: CSASLSGTNYGYTF. The CDR3 DNA is TGCAGTGCTAGTTTGTCGGGTACTAACTATGGCTACACCTTC.

V gene TRBV5-4 combines with J gene TRBJ1-1, with D perhaps TRBD1 (6 bases). There are 15 residues in the CDR3. Germline V gene sequence: CDR1 SGHNT, CDR2 YYREEE (reference sequence). V gave up 2 bases and J gave up 4 bases, with 15 bases separating them. CDR3 sequence reads: CASSFTGREGTEAFF. CDR3 sequence (DNA): TGTGCCAGCAGCTTCACAGGGAGGGAGGGCACTGAAGCTTTCTTT.

Note on this clone: Different DNA sequences within this sample yield the same CDR3. J is TRBJ1-1 and V is TRBV6-1; D is unclear. The V end lost 1 base, the J end lost 5 bases, and 5 bases lay between the germline ends. Germline CDR1 MNHNS, CDR2 SASEGT. This CDR3 has 12 residues. CDR3 nucleotide sequence: TGTGCCAGCAGTGAAGGCAGAACTGAAGCTTTCTTT. Protein product: CASSEGRTEAFF.

This chain links TRBV13 with TRBJ1-5; D may be TRBD1 (5 bases). The CDR3 is made up of 13 amino acids. V was cut by 4 bases and J by 3 bases, with 7 bases left in between. CDR1 PRHDT and CDR2 FYEKMQ come from the germline V gene (reference sequence). The CDR3 bases are TGTGCCAGCAGCTCACAGGCCAATCAGCCCCAGCATTTT. This gives the protein CASSSQANQPQHF.

The chain employs TRBV13 and TRBJ2-2; 8 bases align to TRBD1. Per germline, CDR1 PRHDT and CDR2 FYEKMQ (reference sequence). V lost 0 bases to trimming and J lost 1 base; unmatched junction nucleotides: 4. The CDR3 has 17 amino acids. The CDR3, as DNA: TGTGCCAGCAGCTTAGGGCCGGGACAGGAGAACACCGGGGAGCTGTTTTTT. Translating it yields CASSLGPGQENTGELFF.

The chain has TRBV7-9 and TRBJ1-1, with TRBD1 matching 9 bases. This CDR3 has 15 residues. V gave up 5 bases and J gave up 4 bases; unmatched junction bases: 8. Germline CDR1 is SEHNR and CDR2 is FQNEAQ (reference sequence). In nucleotides, the CDR3 is TGTGCCAGCAGCCGTACAGGGGGCAGTGGCACTGAAGCTTTCTTT. It yields the protein CASSRTGGSGTEAFF. Full variable domain (missing parts from reference TRBV7-9 and TRBJ1-1): DTGVSQNPRHKITKRGQNVTFRCDPISEHNRLYWYRQTLGQGPEFLTYFQNEAQLEKSRLLSDRFSAERPKGSFSTLEIQRTEQGDSAMYLCASSRTGGSGTEAFFGQGTRLTVV.

V and J are TRBV28 and TRBJ2-1; tentative D call: TRBD1 (6 bases). Trimming removed 5 bases from V and 0 bases from J, with 11 bases in between. Germline CDR1 reads MDHEN; CDR2 reads SYDVKM. This CDR3 spans 15 amino acids. CDR3 bases: TGTGCCAGCAGTCCTCCAGGGGCCTCCTACAATGAGCAGTTCTTC. The encoded protein is CASSPPGASYNEQFF.

The chain employs TRBV5-1 and TRBJ1-2; the D gene is possibly TRBD1 (6 bases). Trimming removed 3 bases from V and 8 bases from J, with 17 bases in between. From germline, CDR1 is SGHRS and CDR2 YFSETQ. The CDR3 extends over 14 amino acids. The CDR3: CASSYNRARGGYTF. DNA for the CDR3: TGCGCCAGCAGCTATAACAGGGCACGGGGCGGCTACACCTTC. Drawing the rest from reference TRBV5-1 and TRBJ1-2, the complete variable domain is KAGVTQTPRYLIKTRGQQVTLSCSPISGHRSVSWYQQTPGQGLQFLFEYFSETQRNKGNFPGRFSGRQFSNSRSEMNVSTLELGDSALYLCASSYNRARGGYTFGSGTRLTVV.